Described below is a single T cell receptor (beta chain) sequence and its context. This CDR3 spans 13 amino acids. Germline V gives CDR1 SEHNR, CDR2 FQNEAQ (reference sequence). Trimming left V 5 bases short and J 12 bases short, with 19 bases between. This entry is derived from a study of T cells after yellow fever vaccination. Synthesis of TCR cDNA relied on 5'RACE template switching, which attached a universal primer site and UMIs. TCRdb reprocessed the 5' RACE reads via MiXCR and lists one record per CDR3 protein. The table has about 340,000 distinct CDR3 sequences, 8.5% to 10% seen once. The receptor's source is a man younger than 35 who received the YFV17D yellow fever vaccine. The rearrangement links TRBV7-9 to TRBJ1-1, with D tentatively TRBD1 (5 bases). The material was PBMCs, obtained on the day of the first yellow fever vaccination. The CDR3, as DNA: TGTGCCAGCAGCGCGCGGACCGGGACCGAAACTTTCTTT. This codes for CASSARTGTETFF.